This paragraph reports one T cell receptor (beta chain). Antigen unknown. The junction differs from germline at one of its ends, possibly a read error. Using a CD8+CD4-CCR7+CD45RA+ phenotype, naive CD8 T cells were sorted. This sample is drawn from a study of molecular identifiers for immune sequencing clone quantification. TCRdb processed the PCR reads anew with MiXCR; each CDR3 protein has one entry. The table includes 400,000 to 600,000 distinct CDR3 sequences, roughly 25% detected once. Study conclusions and caveats: Whereas naive cells kept under 1% of molecules in clones above 20 RNA copies, such clones held over 99% in effectors. Jurkat TCR RNA spiked in from one cell reportedly remained identifiable amid 850,000 to 1,000,000 naive cells.

CDR3 length equals 13 residues. Germline V CDR1 and CDR2: MNHEY, SMNVEV (reference sequence). The receptor was isolated from a human donor in good health. Some libraries in this study had Jurkat cell RNA spiked in. Material: naive CD8+ T cells from blood, with Jurkat cell RNA spiked in. The subset is: FACS-sorted CD8+CD4-CCR7+CD45RA+ naive T cells. This chain links TRBV27 with TRBJ1-1; D is unclear. CDR3 nucleotides: TGTGCCAGCAGTTGGGCAGAGAGGACTGAAGCTCTCTTT. Its translation is CASSWAERTEALF.